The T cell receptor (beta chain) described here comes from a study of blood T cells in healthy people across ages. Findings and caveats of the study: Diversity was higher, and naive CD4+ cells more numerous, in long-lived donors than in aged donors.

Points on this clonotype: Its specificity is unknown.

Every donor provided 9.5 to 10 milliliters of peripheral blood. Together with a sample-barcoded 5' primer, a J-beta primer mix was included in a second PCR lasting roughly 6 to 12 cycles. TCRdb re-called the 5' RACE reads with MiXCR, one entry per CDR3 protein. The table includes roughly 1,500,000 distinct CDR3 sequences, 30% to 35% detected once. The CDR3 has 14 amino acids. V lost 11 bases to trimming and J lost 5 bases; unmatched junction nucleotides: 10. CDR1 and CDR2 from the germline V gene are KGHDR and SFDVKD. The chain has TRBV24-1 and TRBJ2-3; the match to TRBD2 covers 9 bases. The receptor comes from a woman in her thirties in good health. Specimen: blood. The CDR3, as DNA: TGTGCCATCGGCGGGACTAGCCAGGGAGATACGCAGTATTTT. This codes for CAIGGTSQGDTQYF.